A single sample gave rise to the 23 T cell receptor beta chains below, sequenced in a study of T cell responses to AZD1222 COVID-19 vaccine. TCRdb keeps only in-frame clones here, not all; method: immunoSEQ multiplex PCR. The data show 120,000 to 150,000 clones, with more than 85% seen just once and around 1.9% held by the top ten. Sequencing was performed on peripheral blood, taken on day 0 of AZD1222 vaccination. These receptors were obtained from an adult in good health.

As regards this clone: Other DNA sequences from this sample encode an identical CDR3 as well. The chain uses TRBV10-3 and TRBJ2-1; 13 bases match TRBD2. The CDR3 sequence is 16 residues long. The germline gives CDR1 ENHRY, CDR2 SYGVKD. V shed 3 bases, J shed 4 bases, and the junction held 3 bases outside the gene matches. As DNA, the CDR3 is TGTGCCATCAGTGATTCGGGACTAGCGGGATACAATGAGCAGTTCTTC. Protein product: CAISDSGLAGYNEQFF.

This clone showed up just once. This chain connects TRBV5-1 to TRBJ1-6; D possibly corresponds to TRBD1 (5 bases). This CDR3 has 15 amino acids. CDR1 is SGHRS, CDR2 YFSETQ, per germline. Trimming took 4 bases from V and 10 from J, leaving 18 bases between them. CDR3 protein: CASSLQGSTNSPLHF. The CDR3 DNA follows: TGCGCCAGCAGCCTTCAGGGATCAACTAACTCACCCCTCCACTTT.

CDR3 protein: CASSQDEGFSYEQYF. The CDR3 nucleotides are TGTGCCAGCAGCCAAGATGAGGGATTCTCCTACGAGCAGTACTTC. The chain links TRBV4-2 to TRBJ2-7; maybe TRBD2 (5 bases). Trimming removed 0 bases from V and 0 bases from J, with 9 bases in between. Per germline, CDR1 LGHNA and CDR2 YNFKEQ. This CDR3 is built from 15 residues.

The V and J genes are TRBV25-1 and TRBJ1-2; unclear D gene. V shed 4 bases and J shed 3 bases, with 9 bases lying between them. This CDR3 has 13 residues. CDR1 MGHDK and CDR2 SYGVNS come from the germline V gene. The CDR3 sequence: CASSAQAYYGYTF. As DNA, the CDR3 is TGTGCCAGCAGTGCCCAGGCTTACTATGGCTACACCTTC.

The CDR3 sequence: CASSVRGGERATEAFF. The CDR3 DNA follows: TGTGCCAGCAGCGTCAGGGGCGGTGAAAGGGCCACTGAAGCTTTCTTT. The V call is TRBV9, the J call TRBJ1-1, with D perhaps matching TRBD1 (6 bases). The CDR3 extends over 16 amino acids. Trimming stripped 2 bases from V and 4 bases from J, with 18 bases between. Germline lookup yields CDR1 SGDLS and CDR2 YYNGEE.

This rearrangement joins TRBV3-1 (or the pseudogene TRBV3-2) to TRBJ2-2; D possibly uses TRBD1 or TRBD2 (6 bases each). Germline V gene sequence: CDR1 LGHDT, CDR2 YNNKEL (reference sequence). V lost 1 base to trimming and J lost 3 bases, with 12 bases between them. CDR3 length: 16 amino acids. CDR3 amino acids: CASSQGRGLDTGELFF. The CDR3 DNA reads as TGTGCCAGCAGCCAAGGACGGGGGCTCGACACCGGGGAGCTGTTTTTT.

The chain carries TRBV4-2 and TRBJ2-7, with a possible D match to TRBD2 (7 bases). Germline V gene data show CDR1 as LGHNA and CDR2 as YNFKEQ. V was shortened by 0 bases and J by 0 bases, with 12 bases between the two germline ends. The CDR3 is 16 amino acids. The CDR3 here is CASSQDWGGLSYEQYF. The CDR3 DNA follows: TGTGCCAGCAGCCAAGATTGGGGGGGGCTCTCCTACGAGCAGTACTTC.

The chain recombines TRBV11-2 with TRBJ2-1; TRBD1 or TRBD2 may be the D gene (6 bases each). The CDR3 consists of 16 residues. Trimming removed 1 base from V and 2 bases from J, with 12 bases in between. Germline V CDR1 and CDR2: SGHAT, FQNNGV. CDR3 loop: CASSLGLGGAYNEQFF. The DNA for the CDR3 is TGTGCCAGCAGCTTAGGTCTCGGGGGCGCCTACAATGAGCAGTTCTTC.

The chain couples TRBV3-1 (or the pseudogene TRBV3-2) to TRBJ2-1; 11 bases fit TRBD2. CDR1 and CDR2 (germline): LGHDT, YNNKEL (reference sequence). The CDR3 has 16 residues. J was trimmed by 3 bases and V by 0 bases; bases with no gene match: 1. The CDR3 DNA is TGTGCCAGCAGCCAAGACGGGACTAGCGGCTACAATGAGCAGTTCTTC. This gives the protein CASSQDGTSGYNEQFF.

V and J are TRBV14 and TRBJ1-2; 9 bases line up with TRBD1. Germline assignment: CDR1 SGHDN and CDR2 FVKESK. Trimming at V came to 0 bases and at J to 6 bases, leaving 11 bases not matched to a gene. This CDR3 is 17 amino acids long. Here the CDR3 reads CASSQDYHPRTGDGYTF. DNA of the CDR3: TGTGCCAGCAGCCAAGATTACCATCCCCGGACAGGGGATGGCTACACCTTC.

The rearrangement links TRBV29-1 to TRBJ2-7; D remains unclear. Germline V gene lookup returns CDR1 SQVTM and CDR2 ANQGSEA. V lost 6 bases to trimming and J lost 0 bases, with 18 bases between them. The CDR3 spans 15 residues. The CDR3 bases are TGCAGCGTCGTACCCATAGACGGCAACTCCTACGAGCAGTACTTC. This codes for CSVVPIDGNSYEQYF.

The chain couples TRBV29-1 to TRBJ1-2; weak D call: TRBD1 (5 bases). V lost 4 bases and J 6 bases, leaving 15 bases between the germline ends. CDR1 SQVTM and CDR2 ANQGSEA come from the germline V gene. CDR3 length equals 13 residues. CDR3 amino acids: CSVGMGGGDGYTF. CDR3 nucleotides: TGCAGCGTTGGAATGGGCGGGGGAGATGGCTACACCTTC.

The chain couples TRBV4-1 to TRBJ2-5; 8 bases match TRBD2. CDR3 length: 15 amino acids. V gave up 1 base and J gave up 2 bases; unmatched junction bases: 3. Germline V gene lookup returns CDR1 MGHRA and CDR2 YSYEKL. Here the CDR3 DNA reads TGCGCCAGCAGCCAAGGACTAGCGACTCAAGAGACCCAGTACTTC. Translation: CASSQGLATQETQYF.

This clone appeared a few times. The chain recombines TRBV10-2 with TRBJ2-7; no reliable D call. The V gene's germline CDR1 is WSHSY and CDR2 SAAADI. The ends were cut back, 1 base at V and 2 bases at J, with 15 bases in the middle. This CDR3 is 16 amino acids long. The CDR3, as DNA: TGCGCCAGCAGTGAGTATCAGAGACCCCCGGCCTACGAGCAGTACTTC. Its protein product is CASSEYQRPPAYEQYF.

The chain recombines TRBV9 with TRBJ2-1; D is unclear. The germline V gene encodes CDR1 SGDLS and CDR2 YYNGEE. The V end was cut by 0 bases, the J end by 6 bases, with 10 bases between. This CDR3 is 14 amino acids long. CDR3 sequence reads: CASSVGGATNEQFF. The CDR3 region has the DNA TGTGCCAGCAGCGTAGGTGGAGCAACCAATGAGCAGTTCTTC.

This clone has a single count. This sequence joins TRBV6-5 and TRBJ1-2; D is undetermined. Trimming left V 7 bases short and J 11 bases short, with 20 bases between. This CDR3 contains 13 residues. Germline CDR1 MNHEY, CDR2 SVGAGI. The CDR3 sequence: CASNVVTGYRYTF. The CDR3 bases are TGTGCCAGCAACGTGGTCACCGGGTACCGATACACCTTC.

The chain employs TRBV5-1 and TRBJ1-6; 7 bases are shared with TRBD1. Trimming took 4 bases from V and 7 from J; bases not matched to a gene: 11. CDR1 is SGHRS, CDR2 YFSETQ, per germline. This CDR3 is 16 amino acids long. CDR3 sequence (DNA): TGCGCCAGCAGCCCCTTCAGACAGGGCAAAAATTCACCCCTCCACTTT. Amino acids: CASSPFRQGKNSPLHF.

The J gene is TRBJ2-3, the V gene TRBV7-2, with D perhaps TRBD2 (7 bases). Germline CDR1 reads SGHTA; CDR2 reads FQGNSA. Trimming shortened V by 5 bases and J by 0 bases, and 18 bases separated the two germline ends. This CDR3 is 17 amino acids long. Here the CDR3 reads CASSAPGAGVSTDTQYF. The CDR3 DNA follows: TGTGCCAGCAGCGCCCCAGGGGCGGGGGTTAGCACAGATACGCAGTATTTT.

This chain joins TRBV7-9 and TRBJ2-1, with D possibly being TRBD1 (5 bases). Per germline, CDR1 SEHNR and CDR2 FQNEAQ (reference sequence). This CDR3 region has 16 residues. Trimming took off 4 bases at V and 0 bases at J, with 13 bases between the two ends. Here the CDR3 DNA reads TGTGCCAGCAGCTCAGAACAGGCCCCCTCCTACAATGAGCAGTTCTTC. It is translated as CASSSEQAPSYNEQFF. The whole variable domain, remainder taken from reference TRBV7-9 and TRBJ2-1, is DTGVSQNPRHKITKRGQNVTFRCDPISEHNRLYWYRQTLGQGPEFLTYFQNEAQLEKSRLLSDRFSAERPKGSFSTLEIQRTEQGDSAMYLCASSSEQAPSYNEQFFGPGTRLTVL.

Written as DNA, the CDR3 is TGTGCCAGCAGCCTGGTGGGGACAGCTAACTATGGCTACACCTTC. Translating gives CASSLVGTANYGYTF. V gene TRBV9 combines with J gene TRBJ1-2; 7 nucleotides align to TRBD1. The J segment lost 0 bases and the V segment lost 4 bases, leaving 6 bases of the junction unmatched. Germline loops: CDR1 SGDLS, CDR2 YYNGEE. The CDR3 runs to 15 residues.

The chain employs TRBV4-1 and TRBJ2-1; maybe TRBD2 (5 bases). Germline V CDR1 and CDR2: MGHRA, YSYEKL. Trimming removed 3 bases at V and 8 bases at J, with 17 bases between. The CDR3 consists of 15 residues. The chain's CDR3 is CASSQGRAGTDEQFF. For the CDR3, the DNA is TGCGCCAGCAGCCAGGGTCGCGCGGGCACCGATGAGCAGTTCTTC.

The chain is built from TRBV25-1 and TRBJ1-5; maybe TRBD1 (6 bases). Germline CDR1 reads MGHDK; CDR2 reads SYGVNS. The CDR3 contains 14 residues. The V gene lost 4 bases and the J gene lost 2 bases, with 9 bases spanning the gap. The CDR3 protein is CASSGNRGNQPQHF. CDR3 coding DNA: TGTGCCAGCAGTGGAAACAGGGGCAATCAGCCCCAGCATTTT.

This clone has a single count. V gene TRBV10-2 combines with J gene TRBJ1-1; no clear D gene. In germline, CDR1 is WSHSY, CDR2 SAAADI. V dropped 3 bases and J dropped 1 base, with 12 bases sitting between them. CDR3 length: 15 residues. CDR3 amino acids: CASSDRTEGNTEAFF. The CDR3 DNA reads TGCGCCAGCAGTGATCGCACGGAGGGGAACACTGAAGCTTTCTTT.